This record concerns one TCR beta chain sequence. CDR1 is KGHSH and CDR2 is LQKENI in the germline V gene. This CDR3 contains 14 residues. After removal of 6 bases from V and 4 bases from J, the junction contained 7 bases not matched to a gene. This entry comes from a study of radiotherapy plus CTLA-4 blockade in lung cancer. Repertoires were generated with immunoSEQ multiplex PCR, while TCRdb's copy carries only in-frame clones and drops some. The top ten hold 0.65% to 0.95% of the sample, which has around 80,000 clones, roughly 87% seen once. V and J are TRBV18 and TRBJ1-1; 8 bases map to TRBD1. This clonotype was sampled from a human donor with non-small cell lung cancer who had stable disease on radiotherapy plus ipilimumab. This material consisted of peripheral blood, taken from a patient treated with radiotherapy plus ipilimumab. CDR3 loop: CASSPRQGTTEAFF. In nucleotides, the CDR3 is TGTGCCAGCTCGCCGCGACAGGGGACCACTGAAGCTTTCTTT.